This T cell receptor (beta chain) was recorded in a study of T cells after yellow fever vaccination. Germline CDR1 and CDR2: MGHRA and YSYEKL. This CDR3 spans 13 amino acids. Between the trimmed V and J ends, which lost 2 bases and 4 bases, there was a span of 7 bases. TCRdb re-derived calls from the 5' RACE reads in MiXCR, one entry per CDR3 protein. Counted here are a few hundred thousand distinct CDR3 sequences, around 3.1% occurring once; the ten biggest clones make up 3.2%. General study results and limits: Compared with primary, the secondary response was weaker and peaked at day 5, not 15.

There are many counts of this clonotype. The antigen remains undetermined. V usage is TRBV4-1 and J usage is TRBJ2-3; D ambiguous. The specimen was CD4+ T cells sorted from PBMCs, collected 10 days after the yellow fever booster vaccination. This TCR derives from a man aged 18 to 29 who received the YFV17D yellow fever vaccine. The CDR3 DNA reads TGCGCCAGCAGCCAACCGGGTGCAGATACGCAGTATTTT. Protein: CASSQPGADTQYF.